These 7 T cell receptor beta chains came from one sample sequenced in a study of shared clonotypes between healthy human individuals. The data were produced by immunoSEQ multiplex PCR, yet TCRdb's version contains in-frame clones alone and is incomplete. The sample contains roughly 2,300,000 clones, under 95% of which appear only once. The material sequenced was naive CD4+ T cells from PBMCs. Subset meaning: CD45RA+ positively selected. The source of these receptors is a man younger than 35 in good health. Some clones in this sample may be carry-over from other donors' samples.

The rearrangement links TRBV4-3 to TRBJ2-5; 9 bases line up with TRBD2. This CDR3 has 16 residues. Germline V lookup: CDR1 LGHNA, CDR2 YSLEER. The V and J ends lost 3 bases and 2 bases, in that order; junction bases with no gene match: 7. CDR3 DNA: TGCGCCAGCAGCCATATCCTAGCGGGAACACAAGAGACCCAGTACTTC. Protein: CASSHILAGTQETQYF.

J is TRBJ1-2 and V is TRBV5-4, with 11 bases that match TRBD1. Germline V gene data show CDR1 as SGHNT and CDR2 as YYREEE (reference sequence). The CDR3 runs 13 residues. Losses at the gene ends were 4 bases for V and 8 bases for J; bases not matched to a gene: 4. The CDR3 region has the DNA TGTGCCAGCAGCAAGGGACAGGGGGACGGCTACACCTTC. It is translated as CASSKGQGDGYTF.

The chain carries TRBV5-1 and TRBJ2-7, with TRBD1 identical over 8 bases. The CDR3 extends over 12 amino acids. The V and J ends lost 4 bases and 6 bases, in that order; junction bases with no gene match: 3. Germline assignment: CDR1 SGHRS and CDR2 YFSETQ. CDR3 sequence (DNA): TGCGCCAGCAGCCAGGACAGGGCCGAGCAGTACTTC. Its protein is CASSQDRAEQYF.

This chain connects TRBV18 to TRBJ1-3, with TRBD1 matching over 9 bases. CDR1 is KGHSH, CDR2 LQKENI, per germline. V lost 5 bases, J lost 7 bases, and 9 bases stayed unmatched. The CDR3 loop spans 15 amino acids. The CDR3 spells CASSTLPDRGNTIYF. Here the CDR3 DNA reads TGTGCCAGCTCAACACTTCCGGACAGGGGTAACACCATATATTTT.

Notes on this clone: This specimen includes other DNA sequences encoding the same CDR3. The chain uses TRBV27 and TRBJ2-3; 7 bases agree with TRBD1. The germline CDR1 and CDR2 sequences are MNHEY and SMNVEV (reference sequence). The CDR3 contains 14 residues. V shed 6 bases and J 0 bases; nucleotides not matched to a gene: 3. CDR3 sequence (DNA): TGTGCCAGCAGCATACAGGGGAGCACAGATACGCAGTATTTT. It translates to CASSIQGSTDTQYF.

The chain recombines TRBV1 with TRBJ2-7; the D segment call TRBD2 is taken from the table without a DNA check. TRBV1 is a pseudogene locus. This CDR3 has 15 residues. Here the CDR3 DNA reads TGCACCAGCCCCCGGGTGGCGGTTAGCTCCTACGAGCAGTACTTC. Translating gives CTSPRVAVSSYEQYF.

This sequence joins TRBV28 and TRBJ2-7, with TRBD1 identical over 7 bases. Unmatched junction bases numbered 13, after V lost 7 bases and J lost 4 bases. The length of the CDR3 is 15 residues. Germline V lookup: CDR1 MDHEN, CDR2 SYDVKM. For the CDR3, the DNA is TGTGCCAGCATCCCAGGGGACAGCCTTGATTACGAGCAGTACTTC. Its protein is CASIPGDSLDYEQYF. Complete variable domain (other parts from reference TRBV28 and TRBJ2-7): DVKVTQSSRYLVKRTGEKVFLECVQDMDHENMFWYRQDPGLGLRLIYFSYDVKMKEKGDIPEGYSVSREKKERFSLILESASTNQTSMYLCASIPGDSLDYEQYFGPGTRLTVT.